Listed here are 6 T cell receptor beta chains from one sample, sequenced in a study of post-analysis software for immune sequencing data. Notes on the study in general: Patients carried roughly five TRBV segments more frequently than controls did, and TRBV5-6, TRBV5-1 and TRBV20-1 were among them.

The authors incorporated unique molecular identifiers into the TCR beta cDNA libraries. Using its own MiXCR run on the PCR reads, TCRdb lists one record per CDR3 protein. Of about 430,000 distinct CDR3 sequences in the sample, 35% to 45% were seen once. These receptors lack a known antigen. Sequenced: blood. These receptors were collected from a girl aged 2 to 9 with multiple sclerosis.

The chain carries TRBV4-3 and TRBJ1-1; D is undetermined. Germline V gene data show CDR1 as LGHNA and CDR2 as YSLEER. The CDR3 is 16 amino acids. The V end lost 0 bases, the J end lost 1 base, and 12 bases lay between the germline ends. The CDR3 loop reads CASSQEPRTANTEAFF. Here the CDR3 DNA reads TGCGCCAGCAGCCAAGAACCTCGTACAGCGAACACTGAAGCTTTCTTT.

V usage is TRBV29-1 and J usage is TRBJ2-3; 8 positions agree with TRBD2. Looked up from germline, CDR1 is SQVTM and CDR2 is ANQGSEA. V lost 6 bases, J lost 6 bases, and 11 bases stayed unmatched. The CDR3 totals 14 residues. The CDR3 DNA is TGCAGCGTCGAGGGACTAGTTAATTTGGATACGCAGTATTTT. Translating it yields CSVEGLVNLDTQYF.

The chain uses TRBV4-2 and TRBJ1-2; weak D call: TRBD1 (5 bases). Between the trimmed V and J ends, which lost 2 bases and 2 bases, there was a span of 15 bases. CDR1 is LGHNA, CDR2 YNFKEQ, per germline. The CDR3 totals 16 residues. The CDR3 spells CASSQTLGTQNYGYTF. The DNA of the CDR3 is TGTGCCAGCAGCCAAACTCTCGGGACCCAAAACTATGGCTACACCTTC.

This clonotype was observed a handful of times. This chain uses TRBV5-6 with TRBJ2-7, with D possibly being TRBD1 (5 bases). Looked up from germline, CDR1 is SGHDT and CDR2 is YYEEEE. CDR3 length: 13 residues. Trimming took off 4 bases at V and 4 bases at J, with 12 bases between the two ends. The CDR3 nucleotides are TGTGCCAGCAGCACCAGGGAATCTTACGAGCAGTACTTC. It translates to CASSTRESYEQYF.

This clonotype was seen a few times. This chain joins TRBV11-1 and TRBJ2-1; D remains ambiguous. V lost 5 bases and J lost 2, with 25 bases in between. This CDR3 has 19 residues. Looked up from germline, CDR1 is SGHAT and CDR2 is FQDESV (reference sequence). The CDR3 here is CASSLLRTLGVFPYNEQFF. The CDR3 DNA reads TGTGCCAGCAGCCTACTTCGAACTCTGGGTGTATTCCCCTACAATGAGCAGTTCTTC.

The rearrangement joins TRBV28 to TRBJ2-7, with a weak D call TRBD1 (5 bases). Trimming took off 2 bases at V and 0 bases at J, with 11 bases between the two ends. Germline V gene sequence: CDR1 MDHEN, CDR2 SYDVKM. The CDR3 is made up of 15 amino acids. The CDR3 region has the DNA TGTGCCAGCAGTTTAATGGCCGACAGCTCCTACGAGCAGTACTTC. It translates to CASSLMADSSYEQYF.